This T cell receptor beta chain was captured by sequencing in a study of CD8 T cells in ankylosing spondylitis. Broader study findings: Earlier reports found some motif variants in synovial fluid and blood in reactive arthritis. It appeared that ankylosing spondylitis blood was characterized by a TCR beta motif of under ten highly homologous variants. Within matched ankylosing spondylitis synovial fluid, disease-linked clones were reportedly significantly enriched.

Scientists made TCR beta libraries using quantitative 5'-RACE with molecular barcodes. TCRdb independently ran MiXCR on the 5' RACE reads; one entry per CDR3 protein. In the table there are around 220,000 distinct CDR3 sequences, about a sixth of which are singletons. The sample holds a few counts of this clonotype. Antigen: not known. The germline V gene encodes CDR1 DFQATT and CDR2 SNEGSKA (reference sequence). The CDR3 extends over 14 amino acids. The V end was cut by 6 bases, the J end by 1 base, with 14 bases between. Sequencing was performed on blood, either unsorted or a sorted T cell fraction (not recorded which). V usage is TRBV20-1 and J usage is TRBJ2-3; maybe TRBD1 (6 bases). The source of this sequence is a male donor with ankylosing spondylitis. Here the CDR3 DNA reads TGCAGTGCAGGGGGACACCTGGGCACAGATACGCAGTATTTT. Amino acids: CSAGGHLGTDTQYF.